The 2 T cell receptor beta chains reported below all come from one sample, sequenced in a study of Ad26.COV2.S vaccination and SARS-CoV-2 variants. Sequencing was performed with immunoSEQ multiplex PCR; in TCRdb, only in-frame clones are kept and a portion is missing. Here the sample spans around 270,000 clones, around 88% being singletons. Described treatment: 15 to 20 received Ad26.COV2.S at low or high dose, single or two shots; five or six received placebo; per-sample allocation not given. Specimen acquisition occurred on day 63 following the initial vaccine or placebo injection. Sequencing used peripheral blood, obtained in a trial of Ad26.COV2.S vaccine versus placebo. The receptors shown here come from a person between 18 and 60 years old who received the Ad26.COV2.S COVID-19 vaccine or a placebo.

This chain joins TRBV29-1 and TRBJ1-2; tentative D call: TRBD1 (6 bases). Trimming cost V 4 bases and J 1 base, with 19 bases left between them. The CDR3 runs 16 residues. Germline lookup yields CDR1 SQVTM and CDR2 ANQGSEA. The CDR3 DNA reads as TGCAGCGTTGTGGGGGGCTCAGGGAAAAATAACTATGGCTACACCTTC. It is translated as CSVVGGSGKNNYGYTF.

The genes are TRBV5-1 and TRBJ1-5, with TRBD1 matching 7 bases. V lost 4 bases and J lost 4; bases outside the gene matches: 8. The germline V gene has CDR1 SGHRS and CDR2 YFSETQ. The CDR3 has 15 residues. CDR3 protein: CASSAGTDFNQPQHF. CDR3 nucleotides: TGCGCCAGCAGCGCCGGGACAGATTTTAATCAGCCCCAGCATTTT.